One and the same sample provided the 22 T cell receptor beta chains below, sequenced in a study of blood T cell repertoires in COVID-19. Produced via immunoSEQ multiplex PCR; TCRdb's table is partial and in-frame only. The sample has fewer than 300,000 clones, more than 85% seen once. Specimen: peripheral blood. The receptors here all came from a woman aged 25 to 39 with COVID-19, enrolled during active disease.

The genes are TRBV27 and TRBJ1-2, with 10 bases that match TRBD1. Germline-derived CDR1 and CDR2 are MNHEY and SMNVEV (reference sequence). The CDR3 consists of 17 residues. The ends lost 6 bases at V and 5 bases at J; junction bases unmatched: 15. The CDR3: CASSALGQGTLGYGYTF. In DNA form, the CDR3 reads TGTGCCAGCAGCGCCTTGGGACAGGGGACGTTGGGGTATGGCTACACCTTC.

This chain joins TRBV5-6 and TRBJ1-2, with 7 bases fitting TRBD1. Unmatched junction bases numbered 10, after V lost 0 bases and J lost 8 bases. Germline CDR1 is SGHDT and CDR2 is YYEEEE. CDR3 length equals 15 residues. CDR3 sequence (DNA): TGTGCCAGCAGCTTGGTCGGACAGGAGGAAGGAGGCTACACCTTC. Protein product: CASSLVGQEEGGYTF.

The chain carries TRBV27 and TRBJ1-1; D call uncertain. There are 14 residues in the CDR3. V lost 6 bases and J 5 bases, leaving 16 bases between the germline ends. The germline CDR1 and CDR2 sequences are MNHEY and SMNVEV (reference sequence). The CDR3 region has the DNA TGTGCCAGCAGGGGGTCGGGCACTAGGACTGAAGCTTTCTTT. It specifies CASRGSGTRTEAFF.

In this sample, this clone turned up a few times. The rearrangement links TRBV3-1 (or the pseudogene TRBV3-2) to TRBJ2-7; 9 bases are shared with TRBD1. V lost 2 bases and J lost 2; bases outside the gene matches: 4. Germline CDR1 reads LGHDT; CDR2 reads YNNKEL (reference sequence). The length of the CDR3 is 15 residues. CDR3 protein: CASSQLRDRAYEQYF. CDR3 DNA sequence: TGTGCCAGCAGCCAACTCCGGGACAGGGCCTACGAGCAGTACTTC.

The J gene is TRBJ2-1, the V gene TRBV5-1; TRBD1 agrees at 8 bases. Germline CDR1 and CDR2: SGHRS and YFSETQ. V shed 3 bases, J shed 6 bases, and the junction held 2 bases outside the gene matches. CDR3 length: 13 amino acids. CDR3 coding DNA: TGCGCCAGCAGCTACAGGGGGAGCAATGAGCAGTTCTTC. The encoded protein is CASSYRGSNEQFF.

In this sample, this clone turned up a few times. The gene calls are TRBV4-1 and TRBJ2-3; 11 bases are shared with TRBD2. The CDR3 sequence is 16 residues long. Losses at the gene ends were 1 base for V and 7 bases for J; bases not matched to a gene: 7. Germline V gene lookup returns CDR1 MGHRA and CDR2 YSYEKL. CDR3 coding DNA: TGCGCCAGCAGCCAAGGGCTAGCGGGAGGAGGGAATACGCAGTATTTT. This gives the protein CASSQGLAGGGNTQYF.

The chain joins TRBV3-1 (or the pseudogene TRBV3-2) to TRBJ2-6, with 7 bases fitting TRBD1. V dropped 1 base and J dropped 3; count of bases not matched to a gene: 3. Germline CDR1 is LGHDT and CDR2 is YNNKEL (reference sequence). The CDR3 totals 16 residues. The CDR3 here is CASSQATGNGANVLTF. CDR3 DNA sequence: TGTGCCAGCAGCCAAGCGACAGGGAATGGGGCCAACGTCCTGACTTTC.

V and J are TRBV5-1 and TRBJ1-2, with D unclear. The germline gives CDR1 SGHRS, CDR2 YFSETQ. The CDR3 contains 16 residues. Trimming removed 3 bases at V and 0 bases at J, with 15 bases between. Here the CDR3 reads CASSSSGDPANYGYTF. DNA for the CDR3: TGCGCCAGCAGCTCTTCAGGCGATCCAGCTAACTATGGCTACACCTTC. Supplemented by reference TRBV5-1 and TRBJ1-2, the full variable domain reads KAGVTQTPRYLIKTRGQQVTLSCSPISGHRSVSWYQQTPGQGLQFLFEYFSETQRNKGNFPGRFSGRQFSNSRSEMNVSTLELGDSALYLCASSSSGDPANYGYTFGSGTRLTVV.

This clone was observed once. The chain joins TRBV5-1 to TRBJ1-6; the match to TRBD1 covers 9 bases. After removal of 4 bases from V and 10 bases from J, the junction contained 15 bases not matched to a gene. The CDR3 covers 17 residues. CDR1 SGHRS and CDR2 YFSETQ come from the germline V gene. The CDR3 is CASSQDRGGRVGSPLHF. CDR3 DNA sequence: TGCGCCAGCAGCCAGGACAGGGGAGGAAGAGTAGGATCACCCCTCCACTTT.

The chain has TRBV6-5 and TRBJ1-2; 8 bases match TRBD1. Germline CDR1 and CDR2: MNHEY and SVGAGI. J was trimmed by 6 bases and V by 4 bases; bases with no gene match: 1. This CDR3 region has 12 residues. CDR3 in DNA: TGTGCCAGCAGTTCGACAGGGGATGGCTACACCTTC. Translation gives CASSSTGDGYTF.

This clone was found once. DNA for the CDR3: TGTGCCAGCAGCTCGGGACAGGGGAAGGTGAACACTGAAGCTTTCTTT. It encodes CASSSGQGKVNTEAFF. The gene calls are TRBV7-3 and TRBJ1-1; 10 bases are shared with TRBD1. With V trimmed by 4 bases and J by 0 bases, 5 bases remained unmatched. The germline V gene has CDR1 SGHTA and CDR2 FQGTGA. The CDR3 contains 16 residues.

The rearrangement uses TRBV29-1 and TRBJ2-2; 7 bases map to TRBD1. J gave up 7 bases and V 3 bases, and 8 bases lay outside the gene matches. CDR1 and CDR2 (germline): SQVTM, ANQGSEA. There are 14 residues in the CDR3. The CDR3 bases are TGCAGCGTTGAGAGACAGGGCGAAGGCGGGGAGCTGTTTTTT. Protein: CSVERQGEGGELFF.

The chain joins TRBV30 to TRBJ2-3; 8 positions agree with TRBD1. The germline gives CDR1 GTSNPN, CDR2 SVGIG (reference sequence). This CDR3 is 16 amino acids long. Trimming removed 3 bases from V and 1 base from J; junction bases left unmatched: 9. CDR3 DNA: TGTGCCTGGAGACCTGGACAGGGTATGGGCACAGATACGCAGTATTTT. Translation gives CAWRPGQGMGTDTQYF.

J is TRBJ1-6 and V is TRBV3-1 (or the pseudogene TRBV3-2), with 10 bases fitting TRBD1. This CDR3 comprises 16 residues. The ends lost 0 bases at V and 9 bases at J; junction bases unmatched: 5. CDR1 LGHDT and CDR2 YNNKEL come from the germline V gene (reference sequence). CDR3 bases: TGTGCCAGCAGCCAAGATTGGACAGGGGGAGGTTCACCCCTCCACTTT. Translated, it gives CASSQDWTGGGSPLHF.

V and J are TRBV11-1 and TRBJ1-4; D not certain. The V gene lost 5 bases and the J gene lost 0 bases, with 13 bases spanning the gap. This CDR3 contains 16 residues. Germline V gene sequence: CDR1 SGHAT, CDR2 FQDESV (reference sequence). The CDR3 is CASSRGRDATNEKLFF. In nucleotides, the CDR3 is TGTGCCAGCAGCCGAGGACGGGATGCAACTAATGAAAAACTGTTTTTT.

The chain combines TRBV27 with TRBJ2-3, with D possibly TRBD2 on 5 matching bases. CDR1 and CDR2 (germline): MNHEY, SMNVEV (reference sequence). The ends were cut back, 5 bases at V and 3 bases at J, with 12 bases in the middle. The CDR3 runs 14 residues. The CDR3 is CASSRELGTDTQYF. The DNA for the CDR3 is TGTGCCAGCAGTAGGGAGCTCGGAACAGATACGCAGTATTTT.

In the case of this clone: Other nucleotide sequences from this sample produce the same CDR3. The chain employs TRBV29-1 and TRBJ1-2; TRBD1 might be the D (5 bases). Germline lookup yields CDR1 SQVTM and CDR2 ANQGSEA. CDR3 length: 11 amino acids. Trimming removed 3 bases from V and 6 bases from J, with 8 bases in between. CDR3 DNA: TGCAGCGTTGAGGGAGGGGATGGCTACACCTTC. The encoded protein is CSVEGGDGYTF.

This chain uses TRBV5-1 with TRBJ2-5; possible D gene TRBD1, 6 bases. CDR1 and CDR2 (germline): SGHRS, YFSETQ. The germline V and J ends were trimmed by 5 bases and 1 base, with 9 bases remaining between them. The CDR3 contains 13 residues. The CDR3 reads CASRQGSQETQYF. The CDR3 coding sequence is TGCGCCAGCAGGCAGGGGTCCCAAGAGACCCAGTACTTC.

The CDR3 bases are TGCGCCAGCAGCTTGGGCGTCGGGACAGCCCAAGAGACCCAGTACTTC. It is translated as CASSLGVGTAQETQYF. The chain has TRBV5-1 and TRBJ2-5; 7 positions match TRBD1. Germline V gives CDR1 SGHRS, CDR2 YFSETQ. This CDR3 is built from 16 residues. V was pared by 0 bases and J by 1 base, with 6 bases of the junction left unmatched.

The CDR3 nucleotides read TGTGCCAGCTCACCCGGTAACTATGGCTACACCTTC. Translating it yields CASSPGNYGYTF. This chain links TRBV18 with TRBJ1-2; D unclear. Trimming stripped 3 bases from V and 1 base from J, with 3 bases between. CDR3 length: 12 residues. Germline lookup yields CDR1 KGHSH and CDR2 LQKENI. Full variable domain (rest looked up from reference TRBV18 and TRBJ1-2): NAGVMQNPRHLVRRRGQEARLRCSPMKGHSHVYWYRQLPEEGLKFMVYLQKENIIDESGMPKERFSAEFPKEGPSILRIQQVVRGDSAAYFCASSPGNYGYTFGSGTRLTVV.

This chain uses TRBV11-2 with TRBJ2-7, with a weak D call TRBD2 (6 bases). The V and J ends lost 2 bases and 5 bases respectively, with 13 bases between them. CDR1 and CDR2 from the germline V gene are SGHAT and FQNNGV. CDR3 length equals 14 residues. This CDR3 is CASSLIGTLNEQYF. CDR3 sequence (DNA): TGTGCCAGCAGCTTAATAGGGACTCTAAACGAGCAGTACTTC.

The chain joins TRBV28 to TRBJ1-1, with a possible D match to TRBD1 (5 bases). V was shortened by 6 bases and J by 7 bases, with 12 bases between the two germline ends. This CDR3 comprises 12 residues. Germline CDR1 is MDHEN and CDR2 is SYDVKM. CDR3 loop: CASRATEFEAFF. CDR3 bases: TGTGCCAGCAGGGCGACAGAATTTGAAGCTTTCTTT.